This T cell receptor (beta chain) was observed in a study of human T cells and chemical hapten exposure. This clonotype turned up a few times. From the RACE reads, TCRdb called clonotypes with MiXCR, one entry per CDR3 protein. Among approximately 86,000 distinct CDR3 sequences, roughly 11% were seen once, and the ten largest hold around 1.1%. V was clipped by 0 bases and J by 3 bases; unmatched bases: 10. Germline V lookup: CDR1 MNHNS, CDR2 SASEGT. The CDR3 is 18 residues long. Noted time point: patch test 3, about 24 weeks after DPC sensitization. Regarding treatment: therapeutic diphenylcyclopropenone sensitization with weekly scalp DPC.

The V gene is TRBV6-1, the J gene TRBJ1-3; 8 positions match TRBD1. Sequences were derived from whole blood, sampled in connection with sensitization to the hapten diphenylcyclopropenone (DPC). The TCR sequence derives from a woman aged 25-40 years with alopecia areata. Some clones in this sample may be carry-over from other donors' samples. This chain's CDR3 is CASSEADPGGLGGNTIYF. DNA for the CDR3: TGTGCCAGCAGTGAAGCAGATCCAGGGGGCTTAGGTGGAAACACCATATATTTT.